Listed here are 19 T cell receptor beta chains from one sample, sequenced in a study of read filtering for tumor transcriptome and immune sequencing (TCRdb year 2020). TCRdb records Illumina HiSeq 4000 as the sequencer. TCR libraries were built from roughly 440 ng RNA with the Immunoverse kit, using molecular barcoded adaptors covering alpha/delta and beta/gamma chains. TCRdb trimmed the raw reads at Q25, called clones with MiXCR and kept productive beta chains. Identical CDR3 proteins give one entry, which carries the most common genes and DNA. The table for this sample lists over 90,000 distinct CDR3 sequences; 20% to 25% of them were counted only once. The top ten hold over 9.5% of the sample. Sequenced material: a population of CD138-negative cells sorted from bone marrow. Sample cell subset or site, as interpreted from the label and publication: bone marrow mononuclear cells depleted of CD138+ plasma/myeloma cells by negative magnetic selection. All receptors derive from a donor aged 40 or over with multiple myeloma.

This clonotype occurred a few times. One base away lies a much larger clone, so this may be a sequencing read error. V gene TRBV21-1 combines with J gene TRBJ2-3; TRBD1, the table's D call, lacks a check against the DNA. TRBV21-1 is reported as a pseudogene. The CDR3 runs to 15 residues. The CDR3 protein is CASSNPRGLTDTRYF. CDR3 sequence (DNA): TGTGCCAGCAGCAACCCCAGGGGCCTCACAGATACGCGGTATTTT.

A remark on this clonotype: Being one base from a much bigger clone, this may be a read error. The DNA for the CDR3 is TGTGCCAGCAGCTGGGGGGCGGGGAGCGCTGAAGCTTTCTTT. It codes for CASSWGAGSAEAFF. The chain links TRBV11-1 to TRBJ1-1; possible D gene TRBD1, 6 bases. The V and J ends lost 4 bases and 6 bases respectively, with 15 bases between them. Germline CDR1 and CDR2: SGHAT and FQDESV (reference sequence). This CDR3 is 14 amino acids long.

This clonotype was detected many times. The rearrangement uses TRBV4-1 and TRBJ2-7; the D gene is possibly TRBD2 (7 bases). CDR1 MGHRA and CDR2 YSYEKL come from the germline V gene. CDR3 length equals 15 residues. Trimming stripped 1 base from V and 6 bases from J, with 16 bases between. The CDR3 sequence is CASSQVGGGAAEQYF. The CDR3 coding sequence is TGCGCCAGCAGCCAAGTAGGAGGGGGGGCCGCCGAGCAGTACTTC.

Here the CDR3 DNA reads TGTGCCAGCAGCTTAGGGCAGGGGGCAGATACGCAGTATTTT. The encoded protein is CASSLGQGADTQYF. The V gene is TRBV7-2, the J gene TRBJ2-3; 7 nucleotides match TRBD1. Germline values: CDR1 SGHTA, CDR2 FQGNSA. V trimming: 1 base; J trimming: 4 bases; junction bases outside the gene matches: 2. The CDR3 runs 14 residues. The whole variable domain, remainder taken from reference TRBV7-2 and TRBJ2-3, is GAGVSQSPSNKVTEKGKDVELRCDPISGHTALYWYRQSLGQGLEFLIYFQGNSAPDKSGLPSDRFSAERTGGSVSTLTIQRTQQEDSAVYLCASSLGQGADTQYFGPGTRLTVL.

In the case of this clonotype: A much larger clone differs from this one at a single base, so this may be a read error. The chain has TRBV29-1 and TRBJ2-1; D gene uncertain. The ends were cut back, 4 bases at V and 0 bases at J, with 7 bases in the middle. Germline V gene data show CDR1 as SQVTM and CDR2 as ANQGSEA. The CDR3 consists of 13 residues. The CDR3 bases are TGCAGCGTTGCGATTAGCTCCTACAATGAGCAGTTCTTC. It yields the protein CSVAISSYNEQFF.

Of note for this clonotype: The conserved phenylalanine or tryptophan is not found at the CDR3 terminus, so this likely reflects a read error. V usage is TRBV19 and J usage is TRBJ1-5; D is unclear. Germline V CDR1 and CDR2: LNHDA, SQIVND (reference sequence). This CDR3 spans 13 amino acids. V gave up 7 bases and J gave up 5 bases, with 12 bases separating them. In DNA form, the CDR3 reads TGTGCCAGTACCCCGACTCACTATCAGCCCCAGCATTCT. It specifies CASTPTHYQPQHS.

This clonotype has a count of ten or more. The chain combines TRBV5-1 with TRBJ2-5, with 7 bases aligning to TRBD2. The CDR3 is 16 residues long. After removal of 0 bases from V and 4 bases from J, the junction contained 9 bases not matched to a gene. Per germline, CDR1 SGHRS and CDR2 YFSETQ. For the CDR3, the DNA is TGCGCCAGCAGCTTGGGATCGACTAGCATGTCAGAGACCCAGTACTTC. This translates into CASSLGSTSMSETQYF.

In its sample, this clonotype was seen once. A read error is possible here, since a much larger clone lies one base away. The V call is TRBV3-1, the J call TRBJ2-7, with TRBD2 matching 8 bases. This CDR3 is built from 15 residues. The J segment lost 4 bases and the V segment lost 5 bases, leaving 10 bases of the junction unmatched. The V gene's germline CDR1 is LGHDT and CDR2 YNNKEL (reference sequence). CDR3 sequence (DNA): TGTGCCAGCAGCTGCGGGGGGTTACTGGGGTACGAGCAGTACTTC. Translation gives CASSCGGLLGYEQYF.

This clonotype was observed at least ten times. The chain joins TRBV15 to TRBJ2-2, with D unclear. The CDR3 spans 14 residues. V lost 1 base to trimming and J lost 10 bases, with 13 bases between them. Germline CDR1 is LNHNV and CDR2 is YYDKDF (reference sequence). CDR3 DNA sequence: TGTGCCACCAGCAGAGCGGCAGGTCCAGCGGAGCTGTTTTTT. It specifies CATSRAAGPAELFF.

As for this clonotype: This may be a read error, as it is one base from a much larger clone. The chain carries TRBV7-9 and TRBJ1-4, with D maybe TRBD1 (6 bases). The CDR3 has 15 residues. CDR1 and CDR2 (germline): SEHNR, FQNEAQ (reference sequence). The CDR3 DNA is TGTTCCAGCAGCCCCGGGGGCGGTCCTAATGAAAAACTGTTTTTT. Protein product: CSSSPGGGPNEKLFF.

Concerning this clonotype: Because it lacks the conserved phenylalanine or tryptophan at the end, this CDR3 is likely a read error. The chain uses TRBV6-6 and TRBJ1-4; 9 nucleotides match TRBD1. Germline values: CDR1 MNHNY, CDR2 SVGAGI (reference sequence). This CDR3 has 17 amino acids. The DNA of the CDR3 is TGTGCCAGCAGTTACGAAGGGACAGGGTTACCTAATGAAAGACTGTTTTTA. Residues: CASSYEGTGLPNERLFL.

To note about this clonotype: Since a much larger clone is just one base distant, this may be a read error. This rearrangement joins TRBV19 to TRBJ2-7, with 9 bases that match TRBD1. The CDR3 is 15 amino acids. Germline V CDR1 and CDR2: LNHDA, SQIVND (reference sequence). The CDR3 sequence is CASSIEGTGSYELYF. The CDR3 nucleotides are TGTGCCAGTAGTATAGAGGGGACAGGGTCCTACGAGCTGTACTTC.

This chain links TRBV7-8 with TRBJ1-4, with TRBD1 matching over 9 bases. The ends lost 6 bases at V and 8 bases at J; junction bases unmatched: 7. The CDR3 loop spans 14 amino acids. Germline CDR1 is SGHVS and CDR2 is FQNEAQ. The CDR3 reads CASRSDRGGEKLFF. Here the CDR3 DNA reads TGTGCCAGCAGATCGGACAGGGGAGGCGAAAAACTGTTTTTT.

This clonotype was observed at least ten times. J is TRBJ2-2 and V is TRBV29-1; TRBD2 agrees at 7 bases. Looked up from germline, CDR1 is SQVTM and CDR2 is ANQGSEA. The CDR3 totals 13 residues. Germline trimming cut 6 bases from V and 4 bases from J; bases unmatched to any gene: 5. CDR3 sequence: CSVAGQGTGELFF. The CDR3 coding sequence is TGCAGCGTAGCGGGGCAAGGCACCGGGGAGCTGTTTTTT.

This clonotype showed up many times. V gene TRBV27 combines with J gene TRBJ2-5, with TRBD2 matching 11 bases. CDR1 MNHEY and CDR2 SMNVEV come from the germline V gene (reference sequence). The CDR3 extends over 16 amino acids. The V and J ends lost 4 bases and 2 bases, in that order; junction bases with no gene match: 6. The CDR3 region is CASSSRLAGKQETQYF. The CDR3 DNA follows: TGTGCCAGCAGTTCGAGACTAGCGGGGAAACAAGAGACCCAGTACTTC.

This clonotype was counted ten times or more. The CDR3 nucleotides are TGCGCCGGGTCGAACGGCGGGGGGCCTGGCAATGAGCAGTTCTTC. Protein product: CAGSNGGGPGNEQFF. The chain has TRBV5-1 and TRBJ2-1, with 8 bases lining up with TRBD2. CDR1 and CDR2 from the germline V gene are SGHRS and YFSETQ. This CDR3 is 15 amino acids long. The trim removed 10 bases at V and 6 bases at J, leaving 15 bases unmatched.

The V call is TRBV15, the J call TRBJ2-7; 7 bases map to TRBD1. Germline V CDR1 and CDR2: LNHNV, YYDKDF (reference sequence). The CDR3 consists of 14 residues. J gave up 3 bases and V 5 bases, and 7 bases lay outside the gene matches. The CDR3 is CATSARQGSYEQYF. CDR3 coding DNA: TGTGCCACCAGCGCCCGACAGGGCAGCTACGAGCAGTACTTC. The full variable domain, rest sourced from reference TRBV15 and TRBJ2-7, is DAMVIQNPRYQVTQFGKPVTLSCSQTLNHNVMYWYQQKSSQAPKLLFHYYDKDFNNEADTPDNFQSRRPNTSFCFLDIRSPGLGDTAMYLCATSARQGSYEQYFGPGTRLTVT.

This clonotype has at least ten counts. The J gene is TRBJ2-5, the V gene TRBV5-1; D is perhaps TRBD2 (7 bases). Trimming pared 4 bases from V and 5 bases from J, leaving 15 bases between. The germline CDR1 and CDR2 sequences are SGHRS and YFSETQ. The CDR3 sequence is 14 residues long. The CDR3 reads CASSTPGGLETQYF. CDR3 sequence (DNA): TGCGCCAGCAGCACCCCGGGGGGCTTGGAGACCCAGTACTTC.

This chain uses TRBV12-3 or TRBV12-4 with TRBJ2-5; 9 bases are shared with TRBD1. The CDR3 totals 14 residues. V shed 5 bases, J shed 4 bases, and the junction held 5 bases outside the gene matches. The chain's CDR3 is CASSPTGGRETQYF. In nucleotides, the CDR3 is TGTGCCAGCAGTCCAACAGGGGGCAGAGAGACCCAGTACTTC.